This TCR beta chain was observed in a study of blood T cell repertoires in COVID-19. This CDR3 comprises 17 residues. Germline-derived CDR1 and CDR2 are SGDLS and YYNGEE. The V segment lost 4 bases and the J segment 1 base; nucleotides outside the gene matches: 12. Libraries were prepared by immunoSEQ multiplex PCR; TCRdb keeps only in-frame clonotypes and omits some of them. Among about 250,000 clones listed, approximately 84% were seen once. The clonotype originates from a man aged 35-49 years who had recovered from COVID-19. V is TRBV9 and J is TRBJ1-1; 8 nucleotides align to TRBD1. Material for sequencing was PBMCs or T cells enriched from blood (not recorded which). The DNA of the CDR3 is TGTGCCAGCAGCCAGATCGACCTAACAGGGGGGAACACTGAAGCTTTCTTT. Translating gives CASSQIDLTGGNTEAFF.